Each of the 24 T cell receptor beta chains below was sequenced from the same sample in a study of early T cells in non-severe SARS-CoV-2 infection. TCRdb reprocessed the 5' RACE reads with MiXCR, giving one entry per CDR3 protein. The table shows tens of thousands of distinct CDR3 sequences, with 5% to 6% occurring only once. The starting material was whole blood, obtained at baseline. These TCRs come from an adult who was a healthcare worker with PCR-confirmed SARS-CoV-2 infection or an uninfected control (not recorded which).

This clonotype occurred a few times. This sequence joins TRBV20-1 and TRBJ2-5; unclear D gene. The CDR3 has 12 residues. The V end was cut by 3 bases, the J end by 5 bases, with 10 bases between. From germline, CDR1 is DFQATT and CDR2 SNEGSKA (reference sequence). CDR3 sequence: CSARPTLETQYF. DNA of the CDR3: TGCAGTGCTAGGCCGACTCTCGAGACCCAGTACTTC.

Of note for this clonotype: A much larger clone sits a single nucleotide away, making a read error possible. The chain uses TRBV29-1 and TRBJ2-1, with a possible D match to TRBD1 (5 bases). Deletions cut 2 bases from V and 6 bases from J, with 8 bases between. The CDR3 contains 12 residues. Per the germline V gene, CDR1 is SQVTM and CDR2 is ANQGSEA. This CDR3 is CSVEQGFNEQFF. CDR3 sequence (DNA): TGCAGCGTTGAACAGGGTTTCAATGAGCAGTTCTTC.

In its sample, this clonotype was seen a few times. The rearrangement links TRBV20-1 to TRBJ2-3, with TRBD1 identical over 10 bases. The trim removed 5 bases at V and 3 bases at J, leaving 11 bases unmatched. CDR3 size: 16 residues. CDR1 DFQATT and CDR2 SNEGSKA come from the germline V gene (reference sequence). Written as DNA, the CDR3 is TGCAGTGCTTCTTCCCAACCGGGACAGGGGACAGATACGCAGTATTTT. Its protein product is CSASSQPGQGTDTQYF.

This clonotype was counted many times. The chain combines TRBV7-2 with TRBJ2-7; D gene unclear. The germline V gene encodes CDR1 SGHTA and CDR2 FQGNSA. V was clipped by 3 bases and J by 2 bases, with 11 bases between them. This CDR3 is 14 amino acids long. CDR3 in DNA: TGTGCCAGCAGCTTTTCCGGTCTCACCTACGAGCAGTACTTC. It specifies CASSFSGLTYEQYF.

This clonotype has ten or more counts. The chain links TRBV28 to TRBJ1-4; D may be TRBD1 (5 bases). V was clipped by 3 bases and J by 0 bases, with 14 bases between them. The CDR3 spans 17 residues. Germline CDR1 MDHEN, CDR2 SYDVKM. The CDR3 is CASSFPQGAATNEKLFF. The CDR3 nucleotides are TGTGCCAGCAGTTTCCCCCAGGGCGCGGCAACTAATGAAAAACTGTTTTTT.

This sequence joins TRBV7-9 and TRBJ2-4; D remains unclear. CDR1 is SEHNR and CDR2 is FQNEAQ in the germline V gene (reference sequence). The CDR3 is 16 amino acids. The ends were cut back, 1 base at V and 0 bases at J, with 10 bases in the middle. CDR3 residues: CASSLGGVGAKNIQYF. The CDR3 nucleotides are TGTGCCAGCAGCTTAGGCGGAGTAGGAGCCAAAAACATTCAGTACTTC.

This clonotype was seen ten or more times. The chain carries TRBV12-3 or TRBV12-4 and TRBJ1-6; D ambiguous. The CDR3 has 14 residues. V lost 7 bases, J lost 8 bases, and 15 bases lay in between. In nucleotides, the CDR3 is TGTGCCAGCACCCTCCGAGGGCAGGATTCACCCCTCCACTTT. This sequence encodes CASTLRGQDSPLHF.

In its sample, this clonotype was seen many times. DNA for the CDR3: TGTGCCAGCAGCTTAGAGCTCGGACAGGGGGCCGAAGCTTTCTTT. Translating gives CASSLELGQGAEAFF. This chain links TRBV7-3 with TRBJ1-1, with TRBD1 identical over 11 bases. The CDR3 extends over 15 amino acids. V shed 2 bases, J shed 8 bases, and the junction held 7 bases outside the gene matches. In germline, CDR1 is SGHTA, CDR2 FQGTGA.

Many counts were recorded for this clonotype. This sequence joins TRBV27 and TRBJ1-1; D call uncertain. V was pared by 2 bases and J by 1 base, with 11 bases between. There are 15 residues in the CDR3. CDR1 is MNHEY, CDR2 SMNVEV, per germline (reference sequence). CDR3 sequence: CASSLGGSPNTEAFF. CDR3 DNA: TGTGCCAGCAGTTTAGGTGGCAGCCCGAACACTGAAGCTTTCTTT.

The chain joins TRBV12-3 or TRBV12-4 to TRBJ1-1; the D is unclear. The V end lost 5 bases, the J end lost 1 base, and 8 bases lay between the germline ends. CDR3 size: 13 residues. CDR3 DNA sequence: TGTGCCAGCAGTACCGGAGCGAACACTGAAGCTTTCTTT. This sequence encodes CASSTGANTEAFF.

This clonotype appeared many times. The J gene is TRBJ1-5, the V gene TRBV6-6; D remains ambiguous. Trimming left V 4 bases short and J 6 bases short, with 4 bases between. The germline V gene has CDR1 MNHNY and CDR2 SVGAGI (reference sequence). The CDR3 is 11 amino acids. The CDR3 DNA reads as TGTGCCAGCAGTTTGGGTCAGCCCCAGCATTTT. Its protein product is CASSLGQPQHF.

This clonotype was seen a handful of times. The chain has TRBV20-1 and TRBJ2-7; 11 bases are shared with TRBD1. V gave up 0 bases and J gave up 1 base; unmatched junction bases: 5. CDR1 is DFQATT and CDR2 is SNEGSKA in the germline V gene (reference sequence). This CDR3 contains 16 residues. The CDR3 DNA sequence: TGCAGTGCTAGAGATCTCGGGACAGGGGGTTCCTACGAGCAGTACTTC. Protein sequence: CSARDLGTGGSYEQYF.

The V gene is TRBV29-1, the J gene TRBJ2-7, with D perhaps TRBD1 (5 bases). This CDR3 has 11 amino acids. Trimming removed 4 bases from V and 3 bases from J, with 7 bases in between. In germline, CDR1 is SQVTM, CDR2 ANQGSEA. The chain's CDR3 is CSVVDNYEQYF. CDR3 DNA: TGCAGCGTTGTGGACAACTACGAGCAGTACTTC.

This clonotype occurred many times. The J gene is TRBJ1-4, the V gene TRBV12-2. TRBV12-2 is a pseudogene segment. This CDR3 is 13 amino acids long. For the CDR3, the DNA is TGTGCAAGTCGCTTAGCCCAGGCTGAAAAACTGTTTTTT. It is translated as CASRLAQAEKLFF.

This rearrangement joins TRBV6-6 to TRBJ2-7, with 10 bases matching TRBD1. CDR3 length: 14 residues. The V and J ends lost 2 bases and 6 bases, in that order; junction bases with no gene match: 4. Germline lookup yields CDR1 MNHNY and CDR2 SVGAGI (reference sequence). The CDR3 region has the DNA TGTGCCAGCAGTTACCTGGGACAGGGGATCGAGCAGTACTTC. Translated, it gives CASSYLGQGIEQYF.

For the CDR3, the DNA is TGTGCCACCAGCGAGACAGGGTATAATCAGCCCCAGCATTTT. Translation gives CATSETGYNQPQHF. This sequence joins TRBV15 and TRBJ1-5, with 7 bases matching TRBD1. The CDR3 sequence is 14 residues long. The V and J ends lost 5 bases and 4 bases, in that order; junction bases with no gene match: 5. Germline values: CDR1 LNHNV, CDR2 YYDKDF (reference sequence).

This clonotype was counted at least ten times. This chain joins TRBV29-1 and TRBJ2-7; 9 bases map to TRBD1. This CDR3 is built from 14 residues. The V gene's germline CDR1 is SQVTM and CDR2 ANQGSEA. Germline trimming cut 0 bases from V and 3 bases from J; bases unmatched to any gene: 3. CDR3 sequence: CSVEERDRVYEQYF. CDR3 DNA: TGCAGCGTTGAAGAGCGGGACAGGGTCTACGAGCAGTACTTC.

This clonotype was counted ten times or more. The chain combines TRBV5-5 with TRBJ1-2; D is possibly TRBD1 (6 bases). Deletions cut 0 bases from V and 2 bases from J, with 11 bases between. CDR1 is SGHKS and CDR2 is YYEKEE in the germline V gene (reference sequence). This CDR3 is built from 15 residues. This chain's CDR3 is CASSLEGQLNYGYTF. CDR3 nucleotides: TGTGCCAGCAGCTTGGAGGGACAACTAAACTATGGCTACACCTTC.

The V gene is TRBV6-5, the J gene TRBJ1-5; D gene ambiguous. The germline V gene has CDR1 MNHEY and CDR2 SVGAGI. V was shortened by 1 base and J by 4 bases, with 8 bases between the two germline ends. This CDR3 is 14 amino acids long. The CDR3 coding sequence is TGTGCCAGCAGTTACTTTGAGGGAAATCAGCCCCAGCATTTT. Amino acids: CASSYFEGNQPQHF.

This clonotype was observed at least ten times. The V gene is TRBV14, the J gene TRBJ2-7; D not certain. The CDR3 loop spans 14 amino acids. V gave up 3 bases and J gave up 2 bases, with 11 bases separating them. CDR1 is SGHDN, CDR2 FVKESK, per germline. The DNA of the CDR3 is TGTGCCAGCAGCCACCCAAGCCAGGCCTACGAGCAGTACTTC. It translates to CASSHPSQAYEQYF.

The rearrangement uses TRBV20-1 and TRBJ2-7, with D tentatively TRBD1 (5 bases). The germline gives CDR1 DFQATT, CDR2 SNEGSKA (reference sequence). The CDR3 is made up of 13 amino acids. Deletions cut 3 bases from V and 3 bases from J, with 12 bases between. CDR3 residues: CSASRQIDYEQYF. For the CDR3, the DNA is TGCAGTGCTAGCCGACAGATTGACTACGAGCAGTACTTC.

The chain has TRBV28 and TRBJ2-7, with D perhaps given as TRBD1 or TRBD2 (6 bases each). V was cut by 8 bases and J by 7 bases, with 18 bases left in between. Germline CDR1 MDHEN, CDR2 SYDVKM. The CDR3 is 13 residues long. This chain's CDR3 is CASRRAGAPEQYF. CDR3 nucleotide sequence: TGTGCCAGCCGGAGGGCAGGGGCACCGGAGCAGTACTTC.

This chain links TRBV11-2 with TRBJ2-5; TRBD2 aligns across 7 bases. From germline, CDR1 is SGHAT and CDR2 FQNNGV. The junction had 7 bases not matched to a gene; V was cut back by 2 bases and J by 4 bases. This CDR3 region has 15 residues. The CDR3 DNA reads TGTGCCAGCAGCTTAAACTTTGGCGGGGGAGAGACCCAGTACTTC. Amino acids: CASSLNFGGGETQYF.

This clonotype was detected ten times or more. The chain carries TRBV24-1 and TRBJ2-1; possibly TRBD1 for D (6 bases). The CDR3 length is 13 residues. Trimming took off 3 bases at V and 8 bases at J, with 10 bases between the two ends. Germline loops: CDR1 KGHDR, CDR2 SFDVKD. CDR3 residues: CATSDPPGDEQFF. The CDR3 bases are TGTGCCACCAGTGATCCACCAGGGGATGAGCAGTTCTTC.